The following is a T cell receptor (beta chain) sequence with its context. In germline, CDR1 is MNHNS, CDR2 SASEGT. The CDR3 length is 16 residues. V was trimmed by 0 bases and J by 4 bases, leaving 10 bases between them. The sample originates from a study of blood T cell repertoires in COVID-19. Libraries were prepared by immunoSEQ multiplex PCR; TCRdb keeps only in-frame clonotypes and omits some of them. The sample lists approximately 90,000 clones, roughly 86% seen once, with 17% in the top ten. The specimen was peripheral blood. This receptor was identified in a human donor in a cohort sampled during active COVID-19. J is TRBJ1-6 and V is TRBV6-1, with a possible D match to TRBD1 (5 bases). CDR3 amino acids: CASSEALGRYNSPLHF. DNA for the CDR3: TGTGCCAGCAGTGAAGCGTTGGGGCGGTATAATTCACCCCTCCACTTT.